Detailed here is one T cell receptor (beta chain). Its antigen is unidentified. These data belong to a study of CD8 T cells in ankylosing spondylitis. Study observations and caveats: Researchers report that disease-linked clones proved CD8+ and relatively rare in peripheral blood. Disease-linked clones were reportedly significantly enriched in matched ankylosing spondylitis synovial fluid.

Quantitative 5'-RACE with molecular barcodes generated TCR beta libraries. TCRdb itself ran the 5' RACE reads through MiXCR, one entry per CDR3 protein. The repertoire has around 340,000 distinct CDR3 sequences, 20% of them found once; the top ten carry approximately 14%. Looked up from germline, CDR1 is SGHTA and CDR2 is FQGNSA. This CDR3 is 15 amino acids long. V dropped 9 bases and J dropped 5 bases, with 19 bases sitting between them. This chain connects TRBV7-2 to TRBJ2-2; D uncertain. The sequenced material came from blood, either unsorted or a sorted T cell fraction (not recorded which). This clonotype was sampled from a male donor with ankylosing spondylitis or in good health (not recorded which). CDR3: CASPGILRYTGELFF. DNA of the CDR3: TGTGCCAGTCCCGGTATCCTCCGATATACCGGGGAGCTGTTTTTT.